This TCR beta chain was identified in a study of T cell responses to AZD1222 COVID-19 vaccine. CDR3 length: 17 amino acids. V lost 2 bases to trimming and J lost 6 bases; unmatched junction nucleotides: 5. Germline assignment: CDR1 SGHRS and CDR2 YFSETQ. Method: immunoSEQ multiplex PCR; TCRdb's copy keeps in-frame clones and lacks some. The sample has 90,000 to 150,000 clones, 90% to 95% seen once. This TCR was recovered from an adult in good health. The genes are TRBV5-1 and TRBJ2-1; 16 bases agree with TRBD2. This specimen was peripheral blood, taken on day 0 of AZD1222 vaccination. CDR3 in amino acids: CASSFGTSGGVFNEQFF. Here the CDR3 DNA reads TGCGCCAGCAGCTTCGGGACTAGCGGGGGGGTTTTCAATGAGCAGTTCTTC.